Listed below are T cell receptor beta chains from one sample, sequenced in a study of OX40 agonist ivuxolimab in advanced cancers. Repertoires were generated with immunoSEQ multiplex PCR, while TCRdb's copy carries only in-frame clones and drops some. Among about 79,000 clones listed, 80% to 95% were seen once. Sequencing was performed on CD4+ or CD8+ T cells sorted from blood, taken in a trial of the OX40 agonist ivuxolimab. These receptors were taken from an adult with an advanced solid tumor such as melanoma, head and neck, liver or kidney cancer. The CDR3 runs from the conserved cysteine through the conserved F or W. D genes are given only for firm matches.

-	TRBV7-2	TRBJ2-7	CASSFPGPSYEQYF
-	TRBV30	TRBJ1-1	CAWSLSRNTEAFF
TRBD1	TRBV7-9	TRBJ1-2	CASSLGPQTGVGYTF
TRBD1	TRBV28	TRBJ2-7	CASSLPTGTGRSYEQYF
-	TRBV9	TRBJ1-1	CASSVESILGVTEAFF
-	TRBV27	TRBJ1-5	CASSLSQGFQPQHF
TRBD2	TRBV5-1	TRBJ2-7	CASSLGLAGGSSYEQYF
-	TRBV9	TRBJ2-7	CASSVGSSYEQYF
-	TRBV6-5	TRBJ2-2	CASSERDTGELFF
-	TRBV11-2	TRBJ2-3	CASSRGGTDTQYF
-	TRBV29-1	TRBJ1-1	CSAERGATEAFF
TRBD1	TRBV30	TRBJ2-7	CAWYTPRTGVYEQYF
TRBD1	TRBV10-1	TRBJ1-1	CASSESRTGGAGTEAFF
-	TRBV19	TRBJ1-6	CASTSKQEAYNSPLHF
-	TRBV6-5	TRBJ1-1	CASSYSARGGGREAFF
-	TRBV6-1	TRBJ1-3	CASRDFTSGNTIYF
-	TRBV6-4	TRBJ1-2	CASKVGAESNYGYTF
-	TRBV27	TRBJ1-6	CASSETGLATLHF
-	TRBV7-6	TRBJ2-7	CASSLVKEYEQYF
TRBD1	TRBV6-1	TRBJ2-3	CSVWDRSTDTQYF
TRBD1	TRBV2	TRBJ1-1	CASSFQGGKSMNTEAFF
-	TRBV25-1	TRBJ2-3	CASSAISTDTQYF
TRBD1	TRBV9	TRBJ2-7	CASSVTGGGGYEQYF
-	TRBV14	TRBJ1-1	CASGSGLIPMNTEAFF
TRBD1	TRBV5-4	TRBJ2-7	CASSETGSLYEQYF
-	TRBV9	TRBJ2-7	CASSPSGVGYEQYF
TRBD2	TRBV2	TRBJ2-1	CASRSRGAYNEQFF
-	TRBV2	TRBJ2-2	CASSEWGPHTGELFF
TRBD1	TRBV27	TRBJ1-2	CASSLSEGQGIYGYTF
-	TRBV6-5	TRBJ1-1	CASSYGARAFF
TRBD2	TRBV27	TRBJ2-5	CASSFGRGEETQYF
TRBD2	TRBV6-5	TRBJ2-5	CASSYSTSGGETQYF
-	TRBV13	TRBJ1-6	CASSLGTAYNSPLHF
-	TRBV5-8	TRBJ2-7	CAKSDGTYEQYF
TRBD1	TRBV7-8	TRBJ2-3	CASSSRQGVSDTQYF
-	TRBV5-6	TRBJ1-5	CASSGRDNQPQHF
-	TRBV5-1	TRBJ2-1	CASSLGSPNEQFF
-	TRBV5-1	TRBJ2-7	CASTVGEPYEQYF
TRBD2	TRBV4-2	TRBJ2-7	CASSLGLAGTYEQYF
TRBD1	TRBV4-1	TRBJ2-1	CASSQTPGQGGRDEQFF
-	TRBV2	TRBJ2-1	CASSDSLGPHEQFF
-	TRBV16	TRBJ1-2	CASSQSLNYGYTF
-	TRBV7-9	TRBJ1-5	CASSSARDSNQPQHF
-	TRBV4-1	TRBJ2-3	CASSQLEADTQYF
TRBD2	TRBV19	TRBJ2-7	CASSIGGGPSYEQYF
-	TRBV4-3	TRBJ2-2	CASSHTGQNTGELFF
TRBD1	TRBV27	TRBJ1-1	CASSLGPGGTEAFF
TRBD2	TRBV9	TRBJ2-7	CASSVASGEYEQYF
TRBD2	TRBV13	TRBJ2-4	CASSLGLAGGNIQYF
-	TRBV30	TRBJ2-7	CAWSARVHEQYF
TRBD1	TRBV27	TRBJ2-7	CASSPGTGVYEQYF
-	TRBV27	TRBJ1-6	CASSSGPMTLHF
-	TRBV9	TRBJ2-6	CASSPRIPDEAGANVLTF
-	TRBV7-8	TRBJ2-7	CASSLDFRVDTYEQYF